The 7 T cell receptor beta chains in this list originate from one sample, sequenced in a study of T cell repertoires in cytomegalovirus infection. Antigens of these TCRs are unknown. TCRdb passed the reads through MiXCR, listing each CDR3 protein once. This sample carries about 220,000 distinct CDR3 sequences, roughly two fifths of them seen once, and the ten largest clones take approximately 60%. The sample consisted of CD8+ T cells from cultured PBMCs, taken from culture after CMV antigen stimulation. These receptor sequences come from a human donor in good health (CMV status not recorded). Some clones in this sample may be carry-over from other donors' samples.

The rearrangement joins TRBV27 to TRBJ2-5; a weak D match, TRBD2 (6 bases). The V and J ends lost 4 bases and 3 bases respectively, with 9 bases between them. Germline-derived CDR1 and CDR2 are MNHEY and SMNVEV (reference sequence). The CDR3 is 13 residues long. DNA for the CDR3: TGTGCCAGCAGTTGGGACTTTAAAGAGACCCAGTACTTC. Amino acid sequence: CASSWDFKETQYF.

This chain connects TRBV6-5 to TRBJ2-7; D tentatively fits TRBD1 or TRBD2 (6 bases each). Germline-derived CDR1 and CDR2 are MNHEY and SVGAGI. V lost 2 bases, J lost 0 bases, and 11 bases lay in between. The CDR3 totals 15 residues. CDR3 coding DNA: TGTGCCAGCAGTTACGACGGGGGCCTCTCCTACGAGCAGTACTTC. Translating gives CASSYDGGLSYEQYF.

V usage is TRBV7-6 and J usage is TRBJ2-7; 7 bases are shared with TRBD1. The CDR3 sequence is 15 residues long. CDR1 and CDR2 from the germline V gene are SGHVS and FNYEAQ. Trimming cost V 1 base and J 1 base; bases outside gene matches: 4. The CDR3 nucleotides are TGTGCCAGCAGCTTAGAGGGACAGCCGTCCTACGAGCAGTACTTC. Amino acids: CASSLEGQPSYEQYF.

The rearrangement joins TRBV15 to TRBJ1-6; 7 bases line up with TRBD1. With 4 bases clipped from V and 5 bases from J, the junction kept 2 bases outside the gene matches. The CDR3 is 14 amino acids. CDR1 and CDR2 (germline): LNHNV, YYDKDF (reference sequence). Written as DNA, the CDR3 is TGTGCCACCAGCACGGGACAGAATAATTCACCCCTCCACTTT. Its protein product is CATSTGQNNSPLHF.

The chain links TRBV28 to TRBJ1-5; 8 bases align to TRBD1. Germline CDR1 is MDHEN and CDR2 is SYDVKM. The V segment lost 7 bases and the J segment 6 bases; nucleotides outside the gene matches: 11. The CDR3 consists of 15 residues. CDR3 nucleotide sequence: TGTGCCAGCACGGGACAGGATTTAGTTAGTCAGCCCCAGCATTTT. Amino acid sequence: CASTGQDLVSQPQHF.

The chain uses TRBV7-2 and TRBJ2-3; D is ambiguous. V was cut by 1 base and J by 2 bases, with 7 bases left in between. CDR3 length equals 14 residues. Germline CDR1 SGHTA, CDR2 FQGNSA. CDR3 DNA sequence: TGTGCCAGCAGCTTAGTCCGGTACACAGATACGCAGTATTTT. Protein sequence: CASSLVRYTDTQYF.

The gene calls are TRBV15 and TRBJ1-4; D is perhaps TRBD1 (5 bases). Germline CDR1 is LNHNV and CDR2 is YYDKDF (reference sequence). The CDR3 covers 21 residues. Trimming took off 1 base at V and 1 base at J, with 25 bases between the two ends. CDR3 coding DNA: TGTGCCACCAGCAGAGTGAGGTCCGGCAGGATGGGGCGGGAAACTAATGAAAAACTGTTTTTT. Residues: CATSRVRSGRMGRETNEKLFF.